What follows are 30 T cell receptor beta chains derived from one specimen sequenced in a study of identical twins. TCRdb redid the calling of the 5' RACE reads with MiXCR, one entry per CDR3 protein. The sample contains under 450,000 distinct CDR3 sequences, around 20% of which appear only once. Material for sequencing was naive T cells sorted from blood. The receptors were gathered from a man aged 50 to 60 in good health.

This clonotype has at least ten counts. V is TRBV7-8 and J is TRBJ1-2; TRBD1 matches at 11 bases. Looked up from germline, CDR1 is SGHVS and CDR2 is FQNEAQ. Trimming took 1 base from V and 4 from J; bases not matched to a gene: 2. This CDR3 is built from 15 residues. CDR3 in DNA: TGTGCCAGCAGCTTAGGGACAGGGGGCGGCTATGGCTACACCTTC. It encodes CASSLGTGGGYGYTF.

This clonotype was picked up many times. V is TRBV9 and J is TRBJ2-7; 12 bases are shared with TRBD2. The V gene end was trimmed by 0 bases and the J gene end by 2 bases; junction bases not matched to a gene: 0. Germline V gene lookup returns CDR1 SGDLS and CDR2 YYNGEE. There are 15 residues in the CDR3. CDR3 loop: CASSVGTSGTYEQYF. The CDR3 region has the DNA TGTGCCAGCAGCGTAGGGACTAGCGGGACCTACGAGCAGTACTTC.

This clonotype was counted only a few times. This sequence joins TRBV25-1 and TRBJ2-7; 13 positions agree with TRBD2. V shed 3 bases, J shed 3 bases, and the junction held 2 bases outside the gene matches. CDR3 length equals 15 residues. Germline V CDR1 and CDR2: MGHDK, SYGVNS. CDR3 protein: CASSETSGGLYEQYF. DNA for the CDR3: TGTGCCAGCAGTGAGACTAGCGGGGGGCTCTACGAGCAGTACTTC.

The chain combines TRBV20-1 with TRBJ2-3; 7 positions agree with TRBD2. The CDR3 is 15 residues long. The V gene end was trimmed by 4 bases and the J gene end by 2 bases; junction bases not matched to a gene: 9. Germline CDR1 reads DFQATT; CDR2 reads SNEGSKA (reference sequence). CDR3: CSATLWEGPTDTQYF. CDR3 coding DNA: TGCAGTGCTACCTTGTGGGAGGGCCCCACAGATACGCAGTATTTT.

This clonotype occurred many times. This chain joins TRBV5-5 and TRBJ1-4; perhaps TRBD1 as D (6 bases). CDR1 and CDR2 (germline): SGHKS, YYEKEE (reference sequence). V shed 3 bases and J shed 8 bases, with 17 bases lying between them. This CDR3 is 15 amino acids long. The DNA for the CDR3 is TGTGCCAGCAGCTCGCAGACAGGAGCCTCGGAAAAACTGTTTTTT. Its protein is CASSSQTGASEKLFF.

This clonotype came up a few times. The V gene is TRBV4-3, the J gene TRBJ2-3, with D perhaps matching TRBD2 (6 bases). This CDR3 has 17 residues. Trimming removed 0 bases from V and 3 bases from J, with 16 bases in between. The germline V gene encodes CDR1 LGHNA and CDR2 YSLEER. CDR3 DNA sequence: TGCGCCAGCAGCCAAGAAGGATCTGGAGGGCCGACAGATACGCAGTATTTT. Protein: CASSQEGSGGPTDTQYF.

The V and J genes are TRBV27 and TRBJ2-7; D may be TRBD1 (6 bases). The ends were cut back, 6 bases at V and 3 bases at J, with 21 bases in the middle. Germline CDR1 reads MNHEY; CDR2 reads SMNVEV (reference sequence). CDR3 length: 16 residues. In nucleotides, the CDR3 is TGTGCCAGCAGGCTACTCGCGGTGGCAGGGGTCTACGAGCAGTACTTC. It specifies CASRLLAVAGVYEQYF.

The chain links TRBV5-1 to TRBJ1-2; TRBD1 matches at 7 bases. Germline V gene lookup returns CDR1 SGHRS and CDR2 YFSETQ. This CDR3 region has 15 residues. With V trimmed by 0 bases and J by 0 bases, 2 bases remained unmatched. The DNA of the CDR3 is TGCGCCAGCAGCTTGGAGGGACAGACTAACTATGGCTACACCTTC. As protein: CASSLEGQTNYGYTF. Supplemented by reference TRBV5-1 and TRBJ1-2, the full variable domain reads KAGVTQTPRYLIKTRGQQVTLSCSPISGHRSVSWYQQTPGQGLQFLFEYFSETQRNKGNFPGRFSGRQFSNSRSEMNVSTLELGDSALYLCASSLEGQTNYGYTFGSGTRLTVV.

The chain employs TRBV21-1 and TRBJ2-3. TRBV21-1 is recorded as a pseudogene. CDR3 length equals 15 residues. CDR3 residues: CASSKKAWGEDTQYF. The CDR3 DNA is TGTGCCAGCAGCAAAAAAGCCTGGGGTGAGGATACGCAGTATTTT.

This clonotype was found a few times. This CDR3 reads CASSIGTGQGTYEQYF. CDR3 coding DNA: TGCGCCAGCAGCATCGGGACGGGACAGGGTACCTACGAGCAGTACTTC. The chain couples TRBV5-1 to TRBJ2-7, with 9 bases aligning to TRBD1. Unmatched junction bases numbered 10, after V lost 4 bases and J lost 2 bases. This CDR3 has 16 amino acids. Germline values: CDR1 SGHRS, CDR2 YFSETQ.

The chain recombines TRBV28 with TRBJ2-3, with TRBD2 matching over 7 bases. The V segment lost 3 bases and the J segment 6 bases; nucleotides outside the gene matches: 3. The CDR3 covers 13 residues. Germline lookup yields CDR1 MDHEN and CDR2 SYDVKM. CDR3 coding DNA: TGTGCCAGCAGTTTGCGGGGGAGCGATACGCAGTATTTT. Translated, it gives CASSLRGSDTQYF.

This clonotype has ten or more counts. The rearrangement joins TRBV28 to TRBJ2-7; 9 positions match TRBD2. This CDR3 is built from 14 residues. Germline V CDR1 and CDR2: MDHEN, SYDVKM. The V segment lost 6 bases and the J segment 2 bases; nucleotides outside the gene matches: 5. The chain's CDR3 is CASSLAGVTYEQYF. The CDR3 region has the DNA TGTGCCAGCAGCTTAGCGGGGGTAACCTACGAGCAGTACTTC. Using reference TRBV28 and TRBJ2-7 for the parts outside the CDR3, the full variable domain is DVKVTQSSRYLVKRTGEKVFLECVQDMDHENMFWYRQDPGLGLRLIYFSYDVKMKEKGDIPEGYSVSREKKERFSLILESASTNQTSMYLCASSLAGVTYEQYFGPGTRLTVT.

The chain carries TRBV5-6 and TRBJ2-2; 8 nucleotides match TRBD2. V was pared by 1 base and J by 5 bases, with 7 bases of the junction left unmatched. CDR3 length equals 16 residues. CDR1 SGHDT and CDR2 YYEEEE come from the germline V gene. The CDR3: CASSLSRGGRTGELFF. The CDR3 nucleotides read TGTGCCAGCAGCTTGAGCCGGGGGGGACGTACCGGGGAGCTGTTTTTT.

V and J are TRBV20-1 and TRBJ2-7; 12 bases are a match to TRBD2. The germline gives CDR1 DFQATT, CDR2 SNEGSKA (reference sequence). J lost 4 bases, V lost 8 bases, and 18 bases had no gene match. The CDR3 covers 17 residues. The DNA for the CDR3 is TGCAGTACCAGCAGGGGACTAGCGGGTGACTCGAGGTACGAGCAGTACTTC. Its protein product is CSTSRGLAGDSRYEQYF.

This rearrangement joins TRBV7-2 to TRBJ2-7; 9 nucleotides align to TRBD1. Trimming removed 3 bases from V and 2 bases from J; junction bases left unmatched: 5. The CDR3 runs to 15 residues. Germline values: CDR1 SGHTA, CDR2 FQGNSA. The CDR3 loop is CASSLWDRDPYEQYF. CDR3 nucleotide sequence: TGTGCCAGCAGCTTGTGGGACAGGGACCCCTACGAGCAGTACTTC.

This clonotype was seen many times. The chain joins TRBV20-1 to TRBJ1-2; tentative D call: TRBD1 (6 bases). V dropped 6 bases and J dropped 6 bases, with 8 bases sitting between them. Germline V gene sequence: CDR1 DFQATT, CDR2 SNEGSKA (reference sequence). There are 10 residues in the CDR3. CDR3 region: CSASGDGYTF. In nucleotides, the CDR3 is TGCAGTGCCTCAGGGGATGGCTACACCTTC.

Only a few counts were recorded for this clonotype. This chain joins TRBV4-1 and TRBJ2-1; the D gene is possibly TRBD1 (6 bases). This CDR3 comprises 18 residues. Trimming removed 1 base at V and 1 base at J, with 17 bases between. Germline values: CDR1 MGHRA, CDR2 YSYEKL. CDR3 DNA: TGCGCCAGCAGCCAAGTACGAGGGACAAGACTTTCCTACAATGAGCAGTTCTTC. The encoded protein is CASSQVRGTRLSYNEQFF.

The chain has TRBV3-1 and TRBJ2-5, with 11 bases matching TRBD1. Losses at the gene ends were 5 bases for V and 5 bases for J; bases not matched to a gene: 7. The germline gives CDR1 LGHDT, CDR2 YNNKEL (reference sequence). The CDR3 runs 15 residues. CDR3 bases: TGTGCCAGCAGCGCCCGGACAGGGGGCGGGGAGACCCAGTACTTC. The encoded protein is CASSARTGGGETQYF.

As regards this clonotype: A read error is possible here, since a much larger clone lies one base away. This chain connects TRBV4-3 to TRBJ2-7; no definite D call. The germline gives CDR1 LGHNA, CDR2 YSLEER. Between the trimmed V and J ends, which lost 1 base and 0 bases, there was a span of 7 bases. The CDR3 is 14 amino acids. This CDR3 reads CASSQGPVSYEQYF. As DNA, the CDR3 is TGCGCCAGCAGCCAAGGGCCAGTCTCCTACGAGCAGTACTTC.

The V and J genes are TRBV20-1 and TRBJ1-6; D call uncertain. CDR3 length: 14 residues. Germline lookup yields CDR1 DFQATT and CDR2 SNEGSKA (reference sequence). V lost 3 bases, J lost 7 bases, and 13 bases lay in between. CDR3 region: CSASRQALNSPLHF. The DNA for the CDR3 is TGCAGTGCTAGTAGGCAGGCCCTAAATTCACCCCTCCACTTT.

The rearrangement links TRBV9 to TRBJ2-3, with 9 bases lining up with TRBD2. CDR3 length equals 18 residues. Germline V lookup: CDR1 SGDLS, CDR2 YYNGEE. The V gene end was trimmed by 0 bases and the J gene end by 2 bases; junction bases not matched to a gene: 10. CDR3 amino acids: CASSVDPPRGGATDTQYF. The CDR3 DNA reads as TGTGCCAGCAGCGTAGATCCCCCTCGCGGGGGGGCCACAGATACGCAGTATTTT. The full variable domain, with the rest looked up from reference TRBV9 and TRBJ2-3, is DSGVTQTPKHLITATGQRVTLRCSPRSGDLSVYWYQQSLDQGLQFLIQYYNGEERAKGNILERFSAQQFPDLHSELNLSSLELGDSALYFCASSVDPPRGGATDTQYFGPGTRLTVL.

V and J are TRBV11-2 and TRBJ2-7; D gene uncertain. V lost 1 base to trimming and J lost 0 bases, with 10 bases between them. Per germline, CDR1 SGHAT and CDR2 FQNNGV. The CDR3 runs to 15 residues. The CDR3 spells CASSLGVASSYEQYF. The CDR3, as DNA: TGTGCCAGCAGCTTAGGTGTTGCCAGCTCCTACGAGCAGTACTTC.

This clonotype was seen ten or more times. This chain links TRBV5-6 with TRBJ2-7; TRBD1 agrees at 11 bases. Trimming at V came to 1 base and at J to 6 bases, leaving 9 bases not matched to a gene. The CDR3 extends over 16 amino acids. The V gene's germline CDR1 is SGHDT and CDR2 YYEEEE. The DNA of the CDR3 is TGTGCCAGCAGCTTGTACTTTGGGACAGGGGGGATCGAGCAGTACTTC. Amino acids: CASSLYFGTGGIEQYF.

This clonotype has ten or more counts. One end of the junction varies from germline; a read error may be responsible. The gene calls are TRBV15 and TRBJ1-6, with D unclear. Germline CDR1 LNHNV, CDR2 YYDKDF (reference sequence). This CDR3 contains 13 residues. CDR3 coding DNA: TGTGCCACCAGCAACCTAAGAAGAGTTTACCTCCACTTC. Translation gives CATSNLRRVYLHF.

This clonotype was seen more than once but under ten times. The genes are TRBV27 and TRBJ1-1; 10 nucleotides align to TRBD1. Germline V gene lookup returns CDR1 MNHEY and CDR2 SMNVEV (reference sequence). After removal of 6 bases from V and 5 bases from J, the junction contained 6 bases not matched to a gene. The CDR3 loop spans 14 amino acids. As DNA, the CDR3 is TGTGCCAGCAGGGGACAGGGGTATCTTACTGAAGCTTTCTTT. Amino acid sequence: CASRGQGYLTEAFF.

The chain couples TRBV5-6 to TRBJ2-1, with 7 bases identical to TRBD1. CDR1 SGHDT and CDR2 YYEEEE come from the germline V gene. Trimming removed 0 bases from V and 0 bases from J; junction bases left unmatched: 6. This CDR3 spans 17 amino acids. CDR3: CASSLVFGTVSYNEQFF. The CDR3 DNA sequence: TGTGCCAGCAGCTTGGTATTCGGGACAGTCTCCTACAATGAGCAGTTCTTC.

This clonotype was picked up many times. This chain joins TRBV6-2 or TRBV6-3 and TRBJ1-6; D not certain. Germline assignment: CDR1 MNHEY and CDR2 SVGEGT. The ends were cut back, 7 bases at V and 8 bases at J, with 12 bases in the middle. The CDR3 runs 13 residues. The CDR3 DNA is TGTGCCAGCACCAAGGAGGATCATTCACCCCTCCACTTT. It codes for CASTKEDHSPLHF.

The chain carries TRBV7-9 and TRBJ2-1, with TRBD2 matching 9 bases. Losses at the gene ends were 5 bases for V and 2 bases for J; bases not matched to a gene: 4. Germline CDR1 SEHNR, CDR2 FQNEAQ (reference sequence). The CDR3 is 15 amino acids. The CDR3 DNA reads as TGTGCCAGCAGCAAGACTAGCGGAACCTACAATGAGCAGTTCTTC. Translated, it gives CASSKTSGTYNEQFF.

As regards this clonotype: This could be a read error, since a much larger clone is one nucleotide away. The rearrangement joins TRBV28 to TRBJ2-7, with TRBD1 as a possible D gene (5 bases). Germline CDR1 reads MDHEN; CDR2 reads SYDVKM. The CDR3 length is 13 residues. Deletions cut 6 bases from V and 3 bases from J, with 12 bases between. The CDR3 nucleotides read TGTGCCAGCAGAAAGGGGTTTAGCTACGAGCAGTACTTC. This translates into CASRKGFSYEQYF.

V and J are TRBV5-1 and TRBJ2-3, with 9 bases that match TRBD1. The CDR3 is 16 residues long. The junction had 9 bases not matched to a gene; V was cut back by 0 bases and J by 7 bases. Germline loops: CDR1 SGHRS, CDR2 YFSETQ. The CDR3 loop is CASSLEPGQGGNTQYF. DNA for the CDR3: TGCGCCAGCAGCTTGGAGCCGGGACAGGGAGGAAATACGCAGTATTTT. Drawing the rest from reference TRBV5-1 and TRBJ2-3, the complete variable domain is KAGVTQTPRYLIKTRGQQVTLSCSPISGHRSVSWYQQTPGQGLQFLFEYFSETQRNKGNFPGRFSGRQFSNSRSEMNVSTLELGDSALYLCASSLEPGQGGNTQYFGPGTRLTVL.